A selection of T cell receptor beta chains follows, all from one sample in a study of shared clonotypes between healthy human individuals. Data came from immunoSEQ multiplex PCR; TCRdb stores just in-frame clones and leaves some out. The sample consists of some 2,000,000 clones, about 95% of them appearing once. Sequencing was done on a sample of naive CD8+ T cells sorted from blood. The receptors were sampled from a man between 18 and 35 years old in good health. Both conserved end residues are part of each CDR3. D genes are given only for firm matches. Clone size is not always given. Where it is, it says once, few, many or a class for expanded clones.

clone size,D gene,J gene,V gene,CDR3 protein,CDR3 DNA
.,TRBD2,TRBJ2-1,TRBV7-9,CASSLVTGGGNEQFF,TGTGCCAGCAGCTTAGTGACGGGAGGTGGAAATGAGCAGTTCTTC
.,.,TRBJ1-1,TRBV7-9,CASSPFEGRNTEAFF,TGTGCCAGCAGCCCGTTTGAAGGACGGAACACTGAAGCTTTCTTT
few,.,TRBJ2-2,TRBV7-9,CASSSLNTGELFF,TGTGCCAGCAGCTCCCTTAACACCGGGGAGCTGTTTTTT
.,.,TRBJ2-2,TRBV4-3,CASSQDGEEGAGELFF,TGCGCCAGCAGCCAAGATGGGGAGGAGGGCGCCGGGGAGCTGTTTTTT
.,TRBD2,TRBJ2-1,TRBV9,CASSVGGSYNEQFF,TGTGCCAGCAGCGTAGGCGGGAGTTACAATGAGCAGTTCTTC
.,TRBD2,TRBJ2-1,TRBV9,CASSPRSGTYNEQFF,TGTGCCAGCAGCCCTCGGAGCGGGACCTACAATGAGCAGTTCTTC
.,TRBD1,TRBJ1-5,TRBV10-2,CASSDSDRGGNQPQHF,TGCGCCAGCAGTGACTCCGACAGGGGGGGCAATCAGCCCCAGCATTTT
.,TRBD1,TRBJ1-5,TRBV27,CASSFYRGDQPQHF,TGTGCCAGCAGTTTTTACAGGGGGGATCAGCCCCAGCATTTT
.,TRBD1,TRBJ2-7,TRBV4-1,CASGQGLSYEQYF,TGCGCCAGTGGACAGGGACTTTCCTACGAGCAGTACTTC
.,.,TRBJ2-7,TRBV2,CASSEFLMDESYEQYF,TGTGCCAGCAGTGAATTTTTGATGGACGAGTCCTACGAGCAGTACTTC
.,TRBD1,TRBJ2-7,TRBV7-9,CASSPGGQYEQYF,TGTGCCAGCAGCCCAGGGGGACAGTACGAGCAGTACTTC
.,TRBD1,TRBJ2-7,TRBV5-6,CASSPTGAEQYF,TGTGCCAGCAGCCCGACAGGGGCCGAGCAGTACTTC
.,TRBD2,TRBJ2-3,TRBV13,CASMLTLAGLGADTQYF,TGTGCCAGCATGCTTACCCTAGCGGGACTGGGGGCAGATACGCAGTATTTT
.,TRBD1,TRBJ2-3,TRBV29-1,CSLTDRGRRTDTQYF,TGCAGCCTCACCGACAGGGGGAGGCGAACAGATACGCAGTATTTT
.,.,TRBJ2-3,TRBV5-6,CASSLLERYTDTQYF,TGTGCCAGCAGCCTCCTGGAGCGATACACAGATACGCAGTATTTT
.,TRBD2,TRBJ2-1,TRBV4-1,CASSQVGGSSYNEQFF,TGCGCCAGCAGCCAAGTCGGGGGGAGCTCCTACAATGAGCAGTTCTTC
.,.,TRBJ2-3,TRBV28,CASSSSDTQYF,TGTGCCAGCAGTTCCTCAGATACGCAGTATTTT
few,.,TRBJ1-4,TRBV5-6,CASSLTLEKLFF,TGTGCCAGCAGCTTGACCCTAGAAAAACTGTTTTTT
once,.,TRBJ2-5,TRBV15,CAISQVLARETQYF,TGTGCCATCTCACAAGTCCTAGCTAGGGAGACCCAGTACTTC
.,.,TRBJ1-1,TRBV7-9,CASSQPREDTEAFF,TGTGCCAGCAGCCAACCTAGGGAAGACACTGAAGCTTTCTTT
.,TRBD2,TRBJ2-7,TRBV7-9,CASSGTSGERSYEQYF,TGTGCCAGCAGCGGGACTAGCGGAGAGCGCTCCTACGAGCAGTACTTC
.,.,TRBJ2-2,TRBV9,CASSVGNGNTGELFF,TGTGCCAGCAGCGTAGGCAACGGAAACACCGGGGAGCTGTTTTTT
once,TRBD2,TRBJ2-7,TRBV6-6,CASSSGLAGTEQYF,TGTGCCAGCAGTTCGGGACTAGCGGGGACCGAGCAGTACTTC
.,TRBD1,TRBJ1-4,TRBV6-1,CASSEGGQGANEKLFF,TGTGCCAGCAGTGAAGGAGGACAGGGCGCTAATGAAAAACTGTTTTTT
few,.,TRBJ2-1,TRBV7-2,CASSSSFGGNEQFF,TGTGCCAGCAGCTCCTCGTTCGGCGGTAATGAGCAGTTCTTC
.,.,TRBJ2-1,TRBV7-8,CASSIGQLNEQFF,TGTGCCAGCAGCATCGGACAGCTTAATGAGCAGTTCTTC
.,.,TRBJ2-1,TRBV7-9,CASQSPGIYNEQFF,TGTGCCAGTCAATCCCCAGGGATATACAATGAGCAGTTCTTC
once,.,TRBJ2-2,TRBV5-4,CASGAYANTGELFF,TGTGCCAGCGGGGCGTACGCGAACACCGGGGAGCTGTTTTTT
.,TRBD1,TRBJ2-1,TRBV7-6,CASSLRDSEQFF,TGTGCCAGCAGCTTACGGGACAGCGAGCAGTTCTTC
.,.,TRBJ1-2,TRBV29-1,CSVEGANNRQNYGYTF,TGCAGCGTTGAAGGCGCAAACAATCGACAGAATTATGGCTACACCTTC
.,TRBD2,TRBJ2-7,TRBV27,CASRPGLALYEQYF,TGTGCCAGCAGACCGGGACTAGCCCTCTACGAGCAGTACTTC
.,.,TRBJ1-1,TRBV7-9,CASSLDGINTEAFF,TGTGCCAGCAGCTTAGATGGGATAAACACTGAAGCTTTCTTT
once,TRBD1,TRBJ1-1,TRBV9,CASSSLDRGPEAFF,TGTGCCAGCAGCAGCCTAGACAGGGGCCCTGAAGCTTTCTTT
.,.,TRBJ2-5,TRBV7-2,CASSTWGETQYF,TGTGCCAGCAGCACCTGGGGGGAGACCCAGTACTTC
.,.,TRBJ2-2,TRBV19,CASSSRGNTGELFF,TGTGCCAGTAGTTCCCGGGGTAACACCGGGGAGCTGTTTTTT
.,.,TRBJ2-7,TRBV10-3,CAISETPFYEQYF,TGTGCCATCAGTGAGACACCTTTCTACGAGCAGTACTTC